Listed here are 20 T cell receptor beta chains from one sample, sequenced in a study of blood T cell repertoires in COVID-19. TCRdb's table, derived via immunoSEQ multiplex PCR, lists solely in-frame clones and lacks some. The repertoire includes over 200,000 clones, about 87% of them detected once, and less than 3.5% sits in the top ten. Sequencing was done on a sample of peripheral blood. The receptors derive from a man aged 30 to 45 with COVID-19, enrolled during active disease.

CDR3 sequence reads: CAPGGWGTGELFF. CDR3 DNA: TGTGCCCCAGGGGGGTGGGGCACCGGGGAGCTGTTTTTT. V usage is TRBV6-5 and J usage is TRBJ2-2; D might be TRBD1 (7 bases). Trimming cost V 11 bases and J 4 bases, with 14 bases left between them. The CDR3 runs 13 residues. Germline assignment: CDR1 MNHEY and CDR2 SVGAGI.

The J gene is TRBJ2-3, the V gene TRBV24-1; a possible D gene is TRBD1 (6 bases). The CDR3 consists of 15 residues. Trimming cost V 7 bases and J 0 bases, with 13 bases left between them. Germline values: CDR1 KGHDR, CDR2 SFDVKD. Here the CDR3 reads CATSLKTGSTDTQYF. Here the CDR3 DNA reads TGTGCCACCAGCCTGAAGACAGGTAGCACAGATACGCAGTATTTT.

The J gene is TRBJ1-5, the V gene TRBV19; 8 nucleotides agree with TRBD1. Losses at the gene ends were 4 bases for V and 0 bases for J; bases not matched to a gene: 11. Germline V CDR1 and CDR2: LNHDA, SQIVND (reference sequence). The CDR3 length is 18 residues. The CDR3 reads CASSTGTGLSDSNQPQHF. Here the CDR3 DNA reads TGTGCCAGTAGTACGGGGACAGGTCTTTCTGATAGCAATCAGCCCCAGCATTTT.

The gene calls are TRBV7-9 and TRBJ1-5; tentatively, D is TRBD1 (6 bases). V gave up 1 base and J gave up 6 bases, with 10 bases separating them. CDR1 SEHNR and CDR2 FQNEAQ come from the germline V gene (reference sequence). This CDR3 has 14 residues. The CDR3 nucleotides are TGTGCCAGCAGCTTAGGGGGGCTGAGTCAGCCCCAGCATTTT. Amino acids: CASSLGGLSQPQHF.

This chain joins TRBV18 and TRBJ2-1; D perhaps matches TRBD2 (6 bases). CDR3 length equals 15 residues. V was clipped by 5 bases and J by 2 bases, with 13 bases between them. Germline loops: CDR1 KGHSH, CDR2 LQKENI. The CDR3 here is CASSAQGGAYNEQFF. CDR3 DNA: TGTGCCAGCTCAGCTCAGGGCGGGGCCTACAATGAGCAGTTCTTC.

This chain's CDR3 is CASSPNRGREQYF. CDR3 DNA sequence: TGTGCCAGCAGTCCGAACAGGGGGCGAGAGCAGTACTTC. The rearrangement links TRBV28 to TRBJ2-7, with 9 bases fitting TRBD1. CDR1 is MDHEN and CDR2 is SYDVKM in the germline V gene. V gave up 5 bases and J gave up 7 bases; unmatched junction bases: 6. The CDR3 loop spans 13 amino acids. The full variable domain, its missing parts supplied by reference TRBV28 and TRBJ2-7, is DVKVTQSSRYLVKRTGEKVFLECVQDMDHENMFWYRQDPGLGLRLIYFSYDVKMKEKGDIPEGYSVSREKKERFSLILESASTNQTSMYLCASSPNRGREQYFGPGTRLTVT.

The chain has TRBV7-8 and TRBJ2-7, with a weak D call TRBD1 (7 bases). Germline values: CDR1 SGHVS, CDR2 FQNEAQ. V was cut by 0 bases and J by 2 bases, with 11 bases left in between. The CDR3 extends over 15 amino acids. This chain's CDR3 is CASSLAGGGTYEQYF. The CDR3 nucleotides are TGTGCCAGCAGCTTAGCAGGGGGCGGGACCTACGAGCAGTACTTC.

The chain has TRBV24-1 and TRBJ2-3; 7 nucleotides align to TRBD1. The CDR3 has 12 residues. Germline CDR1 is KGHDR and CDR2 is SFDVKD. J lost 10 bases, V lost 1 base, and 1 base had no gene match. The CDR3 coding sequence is TGTGCCACCAGTGATTTCGGGACAGCGCAGTATTTT. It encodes CATSDFGTAQYF.

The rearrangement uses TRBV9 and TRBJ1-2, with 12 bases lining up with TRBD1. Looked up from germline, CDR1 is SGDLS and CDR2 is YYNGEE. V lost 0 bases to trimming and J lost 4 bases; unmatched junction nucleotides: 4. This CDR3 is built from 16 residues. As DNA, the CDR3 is TGTGCCAGCAGCGTAGCGGGGACAGGGGGCTTCTATGGCTACACCTTC. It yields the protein CASSVAGTGGFYGYTF.

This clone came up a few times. This CDR3 reads CASSFQTSHANEQFF. CDR3 coding DNA: TGCGCCAGCAGCTTCCAGACTAGCCACGCCAATGAGCAGTTCTTC. This chain uses TRBV5-1 with TRBJ2-1, with 7 nucleotides matching TRBD2. V was clipped by 2 bases and J by 6 bases; unmatched bases: 8. Per germline, CDR1 SGHRS and CDR2 YFSETQ. The CDR3 loop spans 15 amino acids. The complete variable domain, with remaining parts taken from reference TRBV5-1 and TRBJ2-1, reads KAGVTQTPRYLIKTRGQQVTLSCSPISGHRSVSWYQQTPGQGLQFLFEYFSETQRNKGNFPGRFSGRQFSNSRSEMNVSTLELGDSALYLCASSFQTSHANEQFFGPGTRLTVL.

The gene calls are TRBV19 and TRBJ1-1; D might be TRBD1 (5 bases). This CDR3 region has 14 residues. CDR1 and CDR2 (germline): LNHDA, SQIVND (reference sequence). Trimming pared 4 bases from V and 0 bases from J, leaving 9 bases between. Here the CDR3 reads CASSTTALNTEAFF. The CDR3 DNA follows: TGTGCCAGTAGTACGACAGCCTTGAACACTGAAGCTTTCTTT.

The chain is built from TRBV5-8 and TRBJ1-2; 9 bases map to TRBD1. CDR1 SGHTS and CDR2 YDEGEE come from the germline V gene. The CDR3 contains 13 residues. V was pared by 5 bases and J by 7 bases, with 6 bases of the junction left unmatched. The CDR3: CASSLTGGSGYTF. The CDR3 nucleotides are TGTGCCAGCAGTCTTACAGGGGGCAGTGGCTACACCTTC.

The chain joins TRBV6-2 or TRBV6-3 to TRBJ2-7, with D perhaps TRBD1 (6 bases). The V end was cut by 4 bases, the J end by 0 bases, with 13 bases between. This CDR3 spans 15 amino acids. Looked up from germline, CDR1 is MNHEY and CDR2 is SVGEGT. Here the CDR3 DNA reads TGTGCCAGCAGTTCTCGACAGGTGGGCTCCTACGAGCAGTACTTC. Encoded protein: CASSSRQVGSYEQYF.

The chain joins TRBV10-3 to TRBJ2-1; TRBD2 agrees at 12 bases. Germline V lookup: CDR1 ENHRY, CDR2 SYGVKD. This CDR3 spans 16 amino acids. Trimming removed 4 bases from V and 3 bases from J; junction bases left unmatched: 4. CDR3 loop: CAISGTSGKLYNEQFF. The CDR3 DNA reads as TGTGCCATCAGTGGGACTAGCGGGAAGCTCTACAATGAGCAGTTCTTC.

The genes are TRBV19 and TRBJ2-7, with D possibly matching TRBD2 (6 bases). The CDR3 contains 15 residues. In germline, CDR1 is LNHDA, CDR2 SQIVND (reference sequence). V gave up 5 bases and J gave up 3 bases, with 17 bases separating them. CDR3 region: CASSYIPGDLYEQYF. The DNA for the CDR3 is TGTGCCAGTAGTTATATTCCGGGGGACCTCTACGAGCAGTACTTC. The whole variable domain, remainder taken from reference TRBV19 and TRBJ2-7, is DGGITQSPKYLFRKEGQNVTLSCEQNLNHDAMYWYRQDPGQGLRLIYYSQIVNDFQKGDIAEGYSVSREKKESFPLTVTSAQKNPTAFYLCASSYIPGDLYEQYFGPGTRLTVT.

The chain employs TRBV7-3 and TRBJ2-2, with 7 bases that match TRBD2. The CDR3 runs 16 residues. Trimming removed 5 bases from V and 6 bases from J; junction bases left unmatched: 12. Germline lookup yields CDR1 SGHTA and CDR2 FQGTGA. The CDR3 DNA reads TGTGCCAGCAGCCTTGGGCCGGCGGGAGCGGCCGGGGAGCTGTTTTTT. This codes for CASSLGPAGAAGELFF.

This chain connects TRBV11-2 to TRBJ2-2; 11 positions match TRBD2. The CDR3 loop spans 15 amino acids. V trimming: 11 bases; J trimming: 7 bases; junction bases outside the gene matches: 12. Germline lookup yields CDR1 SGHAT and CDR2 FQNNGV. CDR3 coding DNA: TGTGCCGTCAGGGGTAGCGGGAGGGGCGGCGGGGAGCTGTTTTTT. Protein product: CAVRGSGRGGGELFF. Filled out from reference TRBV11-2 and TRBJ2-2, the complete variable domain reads EAGVAQSPRYKIIEKRQSVAFWCNPISGHATLYWYQQILGQGPKLLIQFQNNGVVDDSQLPKDRFSAERLKGVDSTLKIQPAKLEDSAVYLCAVRGSGRGGGELFFGEGSRLTVL.

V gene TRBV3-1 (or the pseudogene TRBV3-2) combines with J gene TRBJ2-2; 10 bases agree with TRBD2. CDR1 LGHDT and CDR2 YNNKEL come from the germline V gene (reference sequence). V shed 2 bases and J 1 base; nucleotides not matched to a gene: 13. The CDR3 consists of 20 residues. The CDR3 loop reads CASSQRGAGGPIENTGELFF. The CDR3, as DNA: TGTGCCAGCAGCCAAAGAGGAGCGGGGGGGCCCATAGAGAACACCGGGGAGCTGTTTTTT.

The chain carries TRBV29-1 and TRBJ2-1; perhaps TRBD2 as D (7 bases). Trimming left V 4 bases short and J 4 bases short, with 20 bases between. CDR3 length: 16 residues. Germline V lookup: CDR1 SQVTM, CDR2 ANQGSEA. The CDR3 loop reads CSVAYRGGGPYNEQFF. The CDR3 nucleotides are TGCAGCGTTGCATATCGTGGCGGGGGCCCGTACAATGAGCAGTTCTTC.

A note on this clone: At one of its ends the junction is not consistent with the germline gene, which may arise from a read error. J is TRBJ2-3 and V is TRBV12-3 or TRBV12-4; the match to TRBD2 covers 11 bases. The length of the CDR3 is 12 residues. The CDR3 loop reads CASSLGTSGPDF. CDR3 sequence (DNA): TGTGCCAGCAGTTTAGGGACTAGCGGGCCGGATTTT.